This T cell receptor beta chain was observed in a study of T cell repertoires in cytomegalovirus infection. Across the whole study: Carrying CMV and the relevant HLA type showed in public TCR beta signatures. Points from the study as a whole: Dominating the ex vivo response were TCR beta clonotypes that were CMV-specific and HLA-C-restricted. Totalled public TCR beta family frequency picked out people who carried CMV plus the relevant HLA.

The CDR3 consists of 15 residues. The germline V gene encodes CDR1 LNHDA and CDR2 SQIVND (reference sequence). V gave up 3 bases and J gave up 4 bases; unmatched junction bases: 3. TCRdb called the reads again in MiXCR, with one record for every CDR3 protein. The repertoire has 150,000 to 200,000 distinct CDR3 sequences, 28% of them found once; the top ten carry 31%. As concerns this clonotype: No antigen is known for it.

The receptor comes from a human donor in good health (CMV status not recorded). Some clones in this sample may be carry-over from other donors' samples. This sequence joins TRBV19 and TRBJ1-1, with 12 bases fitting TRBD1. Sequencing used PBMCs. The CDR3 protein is CASSMGQGAPTEAFF. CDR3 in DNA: TGTGCCAGTAGTATGGGACAGGGGGCGCCCACTGAAGCTTTCTTT. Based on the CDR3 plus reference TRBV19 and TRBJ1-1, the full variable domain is DGGITQSPKYLFRKEGQNVTLSCEQNLNHDAMYWYRQDPGQGLRLIYYSQIVNDFQKGDIAEGYSVSREKKESFPLTVTSAQKNPTAFYLCASSMGQGAPTEAFFGQGTRLTVV.